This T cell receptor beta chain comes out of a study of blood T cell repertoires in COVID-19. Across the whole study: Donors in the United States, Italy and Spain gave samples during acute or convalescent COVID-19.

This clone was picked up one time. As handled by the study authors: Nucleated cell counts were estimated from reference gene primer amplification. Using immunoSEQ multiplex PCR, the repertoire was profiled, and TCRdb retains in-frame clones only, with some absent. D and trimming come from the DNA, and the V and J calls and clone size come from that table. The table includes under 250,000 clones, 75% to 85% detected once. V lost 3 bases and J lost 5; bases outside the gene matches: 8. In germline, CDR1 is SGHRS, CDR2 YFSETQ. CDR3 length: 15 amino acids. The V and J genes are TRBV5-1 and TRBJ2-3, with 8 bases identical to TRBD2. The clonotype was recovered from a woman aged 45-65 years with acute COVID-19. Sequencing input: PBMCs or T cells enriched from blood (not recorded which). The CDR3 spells CASSWYGGAEDTQYF. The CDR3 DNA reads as TGCGCCAGCAGCTGGTACGGGGGGGCCGAAGATACGCAGTATTTT.